Listed here are 10 T cell receptor beta chains from one sample, sequenced in a study of T cell repertoires in cytomegalovirus infection. TCRdb called the reads again in MiXCR, with one record for every CDR3 protein. The table lists about 740,000 distinct CDR3 sequences, less than 40% of them singletons. Sequenced sample: PBMCs. Receptors were obtained from a human donor in good health (CMV status not recorded). Some clones in this sample may be carry-over from other donors' samples.

The chain links TRBV29-1 to TRBJ1-2; tentative D call: TRBD1 (6 bases). V lost 5 bases to trimming and J lost 5 bases, with 24 bases between them. This CDR3 has 16 amino acids. Germline-derived CDR1 and CDR2 are SQVTM and ANQGSEA. CDR3 sequence (DNA): TGCAGCGTTCTCGGCGGACAGCCAGGCGGAGGATATGGCTACACCTTC. This sequence encodes CSVLGGQPGGGYGYTF.

This chain links TRBV27 with TRBJ1-3; D gene ambiguous. The CDR3 covers 15 residues. V dropped 2 bases and J dropped 2 bases, with 10 bases sitting between them. In germline, CDR1 is MNHEY, CDR2 SMNVEV (reference sequence). CDR3 sequence (DNA): TGTGCCAGCAGTTTAACCCTGGGCCCTGGAAACACCATATATTTT. Protein sequence: CASSLTLGPGNTIYF.

With regard to this clonotype: At one of its ends the junction is not consistent with the germline gene, which may arise from a read error. The genes are TRBV28 and TRBJ1-4; TRBD1 matches 7 bases. The CDR3 has 14 amino acids. Germline lookup yields CDR1 MDHEN and CDR2 SYDVKM. CDR3 DNA: TGTGCCAGCAGCAAACAGGGGATTCGGGAAAAACTGTTGTTT. It codes for CASSKQGIREKLLF. The full variable domain, rest sourced from reference TRBV28 and TRBJ1-4, is DVKVTQSSRYLVKRTGEKVFLECVQDMDHENMFWYRQDPGLGLRLIYFSYDVKMKEKGDIPEGYSVSREKKERFSLILESASTNQTSMYLCASSKQGIREKLLFGSGTQLSVL.

This clonotype came up many times. This chain connects TRBV4-1 to TRBJ2-5; TRBD2 matches at 9 bases. The CDR3 totals 17 residues. V was clipped by 0 bases and J by 5 bases; unmatched bases: 10. Germline CDR1 is MGHRA and CDR2 is YSYEKL. The CDR3 DNA is TGCGCCAGCAGCCAAGAAGAGGCAGCGGGGGGCTTGGAGACCCAGTACTTC. It is translated as CASSQEEAAGGLETQYF.

This sequence joins TRBV6-1 and TRBJ2-5; weak D call: TRBD1 (6 bases). The CDR3 length is 17 residues. V gave up 2 bases and J gave up 2 bases, with 18 bases separating them. Germline V gene lookup returns CDR1 MNHNS and CDR2 SASEGT. As DNA, the CDR3 is TGTGCCAGCAGTGAATTTTTTCAGGGGAGCGGACAAGAGACCCAGTACTTC. Its protein is CASSEFFQGSGQETQYF.

This clonotype has just a few counts. The chain combines TRBV19 with TRBJ2-4, with a tentative D call TRBD1 (7 bases). The CDR3 covers 13 residues. Germline V gene lookup returns CDR1 LNHDA and CDR2 SQIVND (reference sequence). V was cut by 7 bases and J by 7 bases, with 14 bases left in between. The CDR3 protein is CASNAGGSNIQYF. The CDR3 DNA is TGTGCCAGTAACGCAGGGGGGTCGAACATTCAGTACTTC.

This clonotype was recorded a few times. The chain uses TRBV2 and TRBJ2-1, with 8 positions matching TRBD1. The CDR3 totals 15 residues. Unmatched junction bases numbered 17, after V lost 9 bases and J lost 10 bases. Germline-derived CDR1 and CDR2 are SNHLY and FYNNEI. CDR3 sequence reads: CASRGLQGAGVEQFF. The DNA of the CDR3 is TGTGCCAGTAGGGGCCTCCAGGGGGCCGGGGTGGAGCAGTTCTTC.

As concerns this clonotype: One base away lies a much larger clone, so this may be a sequencing read error. The chain employs TRBV7-2 and TRBJ1-2; TRBD1 might be the D (5 bases). Germline V lookup: CDR1 SGHTA, CDR2 FQGNSA. This CDR3 region has 16 residues. The CDR3 sequence is CASSLYETGVGYGYNF. The CDR3 DNA reads as TGTGCCAGCAGCTTGTACGAGACGGGGGTAGGGTATGGCTACAACTTC.

This chain joins TRBV12-3 or TRBV12-4 and TRBJ2-7; unclear D gene. V was pared by 5 bases and J by 2 bases, with 10 bases between. The CDR3 contains 13 residues. The CDR3 region is CASSKNPTYEQYF. The CDR3 DNA reads TGTGCCAGCAGTAAGAACCCTACCTACGAGCAGTACTTC.

This chain uses TRBV6-1 with TRBJ2-2, with 8 bases matching TRBD1. Looked up from germline, CDR1 is MNHNS and CDR2 is SASEGT. The J segment lost 4 bases and the V segment lost 9 bases, leaving 13 bases of the junction unmatched. The CDR3 length is 16 residues. In DNA, the CDR3 is TGTGCCAGTTTACTTAGATCCGGGACAGGCACCGGGGAGCTGTTTTTT. It is translated as CASLLRSGTGTGELFF.